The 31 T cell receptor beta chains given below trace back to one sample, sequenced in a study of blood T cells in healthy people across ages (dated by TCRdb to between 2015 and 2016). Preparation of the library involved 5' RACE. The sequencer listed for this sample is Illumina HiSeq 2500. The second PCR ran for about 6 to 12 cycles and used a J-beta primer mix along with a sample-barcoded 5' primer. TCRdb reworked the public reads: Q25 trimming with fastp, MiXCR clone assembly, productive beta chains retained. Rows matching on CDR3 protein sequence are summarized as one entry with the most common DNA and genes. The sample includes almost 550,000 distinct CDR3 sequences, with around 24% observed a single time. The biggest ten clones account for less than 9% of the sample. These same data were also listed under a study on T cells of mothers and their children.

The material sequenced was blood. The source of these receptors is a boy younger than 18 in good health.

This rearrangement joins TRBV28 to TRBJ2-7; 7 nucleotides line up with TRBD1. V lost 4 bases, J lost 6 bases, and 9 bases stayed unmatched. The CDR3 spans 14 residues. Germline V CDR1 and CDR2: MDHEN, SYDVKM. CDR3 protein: CASSSLAPGGEQYF. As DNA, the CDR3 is TGTGCCAGCAGTTCCTTGGCCCCAGGGGGCGAGCAGTACTTC.

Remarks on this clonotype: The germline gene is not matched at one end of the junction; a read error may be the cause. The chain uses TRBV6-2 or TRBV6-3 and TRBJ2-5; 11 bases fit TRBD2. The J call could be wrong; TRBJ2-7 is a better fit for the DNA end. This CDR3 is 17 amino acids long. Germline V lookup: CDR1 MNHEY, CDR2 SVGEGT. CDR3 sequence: CAGSSAPGTSGPYEQYF. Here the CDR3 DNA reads TGTGCCGGCAGTTCCGCTCCCGGGACTAGCGGACCCTACGAGCAGTACTTC.

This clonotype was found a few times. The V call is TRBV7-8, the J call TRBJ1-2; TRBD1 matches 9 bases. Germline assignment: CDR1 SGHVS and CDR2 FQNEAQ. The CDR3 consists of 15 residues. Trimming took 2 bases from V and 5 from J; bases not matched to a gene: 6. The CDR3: CASSLMSGTGYGYTF. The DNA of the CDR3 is TGTGCCAGCAGCTTAATGAGTGGGACAGGGTATGGCTACACCTTC.

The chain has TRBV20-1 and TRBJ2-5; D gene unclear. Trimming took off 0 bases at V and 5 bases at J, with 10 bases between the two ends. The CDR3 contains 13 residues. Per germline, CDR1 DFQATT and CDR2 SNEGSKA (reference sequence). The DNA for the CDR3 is TGCAGTGCTAGAGATCCCAATCGTGAGACCCAGTACTTC. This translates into CSARDPNRETQYF.

CDR3 sequence reads: CASSFRTGSVYEQYF. For the CDR3, the DNA is TGTGCCAGCAGTTTCCGGACAGGCTCGGTGTACGAGCAGTACTTC. The chain links TRBV27 to TRBJ2-7; the match to TRBD1 covers 7 bases. The CDR3 consists of 15 residues. Germline CDR1 is MNHEY and CDR2 is SMNVEV (reference sequence). V dropped 3 bases and J dropped 4; count of bases not matched to a gene: 9.

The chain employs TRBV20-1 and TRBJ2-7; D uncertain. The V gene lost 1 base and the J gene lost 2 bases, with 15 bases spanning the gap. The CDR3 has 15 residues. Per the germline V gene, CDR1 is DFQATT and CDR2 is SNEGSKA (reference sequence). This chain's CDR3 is CSARAAWVPTYEQYF. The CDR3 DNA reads TGCAGTGCTAGAGCTGCCTGGGTACCCACCTACGAGCAGTACTTC.

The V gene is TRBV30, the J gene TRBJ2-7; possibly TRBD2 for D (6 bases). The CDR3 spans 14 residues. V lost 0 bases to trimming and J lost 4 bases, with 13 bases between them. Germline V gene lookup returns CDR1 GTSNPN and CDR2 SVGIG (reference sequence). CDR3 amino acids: CAWSVLLARYEQYF. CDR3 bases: TGTGCCTGGAGTGTACTACTAGCTCGGTACGAGCAGTACTTC.

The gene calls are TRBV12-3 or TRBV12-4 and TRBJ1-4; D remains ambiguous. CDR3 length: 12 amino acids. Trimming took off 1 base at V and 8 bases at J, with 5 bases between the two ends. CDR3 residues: CASSLEREKLFF. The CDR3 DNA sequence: TGTGCCAGCAGTTTAGAGCGAGAAAAACTGTTTTTT.

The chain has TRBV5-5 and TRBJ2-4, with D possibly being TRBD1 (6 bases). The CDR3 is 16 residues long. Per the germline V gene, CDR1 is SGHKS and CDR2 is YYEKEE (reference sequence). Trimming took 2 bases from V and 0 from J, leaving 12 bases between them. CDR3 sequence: CASSFTTGSAKNIQYF. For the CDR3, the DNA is TGTGCCAGCAGCTTTACCACAGGGTCAGCCAAAAACATTCAGTACTTC.

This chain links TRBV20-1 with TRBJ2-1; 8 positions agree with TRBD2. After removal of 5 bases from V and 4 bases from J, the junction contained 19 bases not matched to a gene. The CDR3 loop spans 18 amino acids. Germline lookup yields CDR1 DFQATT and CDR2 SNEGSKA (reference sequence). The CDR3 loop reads CSAWGAGGPTLLYNEQFF. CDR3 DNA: TGCAGTGCTTGGGGGGCGGGGGGCCCAACCCTCCTTTACAATGAGCAGTTCTTC.

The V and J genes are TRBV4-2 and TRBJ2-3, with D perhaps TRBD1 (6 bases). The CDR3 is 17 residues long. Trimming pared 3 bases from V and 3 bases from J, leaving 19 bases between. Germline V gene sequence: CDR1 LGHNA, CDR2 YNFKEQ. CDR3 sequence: CASSHPKGQGLTDTQYF. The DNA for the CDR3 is TGTGCCAGCAGCCATCCCAAGGGGCAGGGGTTAACAGATACGCAGTATTTT.

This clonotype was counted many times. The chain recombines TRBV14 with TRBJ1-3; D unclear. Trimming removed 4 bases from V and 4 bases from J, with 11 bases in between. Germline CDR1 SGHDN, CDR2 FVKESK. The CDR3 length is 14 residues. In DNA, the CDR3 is TGTGCCAGCAGCCCCTTAGGCCCCGGAAACACCATATATTTT. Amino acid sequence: CASSPLGPGNTIYF.

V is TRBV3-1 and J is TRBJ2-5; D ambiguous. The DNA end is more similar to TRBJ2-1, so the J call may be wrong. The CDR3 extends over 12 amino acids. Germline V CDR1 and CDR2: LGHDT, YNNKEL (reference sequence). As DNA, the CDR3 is TGTGCCAGCAAACGTTTGGAATCTGAGCAGTTCTTC. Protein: CASKRLESEQFF.

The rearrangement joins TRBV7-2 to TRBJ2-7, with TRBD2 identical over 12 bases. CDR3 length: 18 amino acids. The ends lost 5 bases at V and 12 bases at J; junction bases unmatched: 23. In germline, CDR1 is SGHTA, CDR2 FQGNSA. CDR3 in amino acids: CASSGGTRAGTSGPFLYF. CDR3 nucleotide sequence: TGTGCCAGCAGCGGCGGGACACGCGCCGGGACTAGCGGGCCCTTCCTGTACTTC.

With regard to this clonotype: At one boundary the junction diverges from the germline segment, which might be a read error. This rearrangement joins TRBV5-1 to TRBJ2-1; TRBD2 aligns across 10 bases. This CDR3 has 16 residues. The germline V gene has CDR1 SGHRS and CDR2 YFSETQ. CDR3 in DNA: TGCGCCAGCAGCTTAACTAGCGGGACCAACTACCATGAGCAGTTCTTC. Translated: CASSLTSGTNYHEQFF.

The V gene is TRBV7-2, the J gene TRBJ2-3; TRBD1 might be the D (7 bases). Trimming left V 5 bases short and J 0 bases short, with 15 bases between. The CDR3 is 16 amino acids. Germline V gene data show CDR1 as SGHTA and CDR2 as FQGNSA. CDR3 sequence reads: CASSRGTVDSTDTQYF. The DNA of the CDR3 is TGTGCCAGCAGCCGCGGGACAGTAGATAGCACAGATACGCAGTATTTT.

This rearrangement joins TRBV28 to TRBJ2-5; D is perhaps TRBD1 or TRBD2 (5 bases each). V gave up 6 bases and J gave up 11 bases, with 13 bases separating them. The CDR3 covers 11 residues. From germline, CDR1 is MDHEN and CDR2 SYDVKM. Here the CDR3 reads CASSSSEGQYF. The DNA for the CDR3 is TGTGCCAGCAGCTCTTCCGAGGGGCAGTACTTC.

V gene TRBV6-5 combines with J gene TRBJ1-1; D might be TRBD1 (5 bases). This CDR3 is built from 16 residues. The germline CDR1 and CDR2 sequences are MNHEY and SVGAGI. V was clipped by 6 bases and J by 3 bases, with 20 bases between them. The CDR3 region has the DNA TGTGCCAGCAGCCACTTTCTGAGGGTAGGGGACACTGAAGCTTTCTTT. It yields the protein CASSHFLRVGDTEAFF.

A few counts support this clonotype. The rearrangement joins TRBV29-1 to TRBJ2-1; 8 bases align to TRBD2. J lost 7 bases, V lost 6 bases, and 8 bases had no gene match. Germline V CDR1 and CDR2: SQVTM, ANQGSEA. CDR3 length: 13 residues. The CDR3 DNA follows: TGCAGCGTGCGACTAGCGAGGAAGAATGAGCAGTTCTTC. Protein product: CSVRLARKNEQFF.

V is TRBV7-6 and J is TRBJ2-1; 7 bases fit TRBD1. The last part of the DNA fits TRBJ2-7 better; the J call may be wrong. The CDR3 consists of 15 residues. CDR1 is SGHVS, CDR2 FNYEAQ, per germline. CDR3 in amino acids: CASSLIQGETYEQYF. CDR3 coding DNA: TGTGCCAGCAGCTTAATTCAGGGGGAGACCTACGAGCAGTACTTC.

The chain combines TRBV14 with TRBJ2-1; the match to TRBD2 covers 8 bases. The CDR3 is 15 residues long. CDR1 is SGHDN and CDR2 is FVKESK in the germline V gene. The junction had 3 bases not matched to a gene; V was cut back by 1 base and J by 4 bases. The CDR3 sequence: CASSQGGTRYNEQFF. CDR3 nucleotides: TGTGCCAGCAGCCAAGGGGGGACTAGATACAATGAGCAGTTCTTC.

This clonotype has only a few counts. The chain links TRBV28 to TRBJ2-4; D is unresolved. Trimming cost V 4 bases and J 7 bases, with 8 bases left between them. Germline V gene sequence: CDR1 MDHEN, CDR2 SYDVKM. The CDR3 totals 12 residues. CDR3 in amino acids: CASSYQRNIQYF. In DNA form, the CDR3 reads TGTGCCAGCAGTTATCAGAGGAACATTCAGTACTTC.

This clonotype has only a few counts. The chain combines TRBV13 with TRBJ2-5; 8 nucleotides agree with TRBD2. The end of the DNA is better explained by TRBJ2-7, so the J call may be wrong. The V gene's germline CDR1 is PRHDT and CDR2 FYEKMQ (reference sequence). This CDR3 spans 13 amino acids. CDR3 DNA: TGTGCCAGCAGCTCGAGCGGGAGCCACGAGCAGTACTTC. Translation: CASSSSGSHEQYF.

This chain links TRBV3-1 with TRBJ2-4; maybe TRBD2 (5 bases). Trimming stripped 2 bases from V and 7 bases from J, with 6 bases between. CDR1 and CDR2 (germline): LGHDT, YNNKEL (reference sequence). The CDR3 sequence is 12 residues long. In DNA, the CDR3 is TGTGCCAGCAGCCAATGGAGGAACATTCAGTACTTC. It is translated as CASSQWRNIQYF.

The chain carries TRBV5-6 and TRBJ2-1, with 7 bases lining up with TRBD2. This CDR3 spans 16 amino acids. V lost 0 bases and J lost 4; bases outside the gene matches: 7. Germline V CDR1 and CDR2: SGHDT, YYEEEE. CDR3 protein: CASSLALAERYNEQFF. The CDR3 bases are TGTGCCAGCAGCTTGGCCCTAGCGGAGAGATACAATGAGCAGTTCTTC.

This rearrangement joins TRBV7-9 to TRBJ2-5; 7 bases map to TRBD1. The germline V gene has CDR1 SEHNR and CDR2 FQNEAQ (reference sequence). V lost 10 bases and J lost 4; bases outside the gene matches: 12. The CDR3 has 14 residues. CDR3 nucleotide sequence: TGTGCCATCCAGTTACAGGGGCGCAGAGAGACCCAGTACTTC. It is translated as CAIQLQGRRETQYF. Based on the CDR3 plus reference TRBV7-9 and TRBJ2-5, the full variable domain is DTGVSQNPRHKITKRGQNVTFRCDPISEHNRLYWYRQTLGQGPEFLTYFQNEAQLEKSRLLSDRFSAERPKGSFSTLEIQRTEQGDSAMYLCAIQLQGRRETQYFGPGTRLLVL.

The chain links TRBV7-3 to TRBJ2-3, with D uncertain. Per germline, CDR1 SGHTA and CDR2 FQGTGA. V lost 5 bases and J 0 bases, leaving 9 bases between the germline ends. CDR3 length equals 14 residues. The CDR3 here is CASSPDGSTDTQYF. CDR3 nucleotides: TGTGCCAGCAGCCCCGATGGGAGCACAGATACGCAGTATTTT.

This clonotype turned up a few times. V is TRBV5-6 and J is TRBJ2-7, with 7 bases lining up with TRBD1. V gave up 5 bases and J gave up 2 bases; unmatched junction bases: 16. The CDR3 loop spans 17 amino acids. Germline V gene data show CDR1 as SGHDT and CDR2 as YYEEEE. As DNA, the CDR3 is TGTGCCAGCAGACTCGGATACGAAGACAGGGTTACCTACGAGCAGTACTTC. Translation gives CASRLGYEDRVTYEQYF.

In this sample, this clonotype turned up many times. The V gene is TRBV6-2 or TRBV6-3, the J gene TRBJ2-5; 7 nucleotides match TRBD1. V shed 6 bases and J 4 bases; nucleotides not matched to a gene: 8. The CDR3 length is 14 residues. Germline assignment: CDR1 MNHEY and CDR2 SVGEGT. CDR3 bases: TGTGCCAGCAGCCGTCGACAGGGAAGAGAGACCCAGTACTTC. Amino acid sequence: CASSRRQGRETQYF.

In DNA form, the CDR3 reads TGTGCCAGCAGGTCCGGGACTAGCGGGAGAGAGACCCAGTACTTC. This encodes CASRSGTSGRETQYF. The chain couples TRBV2 to TRBJ2-5, with 14 bases aligning to TRBD2. The trim removed 6 bases at V and 4 bases at J, leaving 4 bases unmatched. CDR1 is SNHLY and CDR2 is FYNNEI in the germline V gene. This CDR3 has 15 amino acids.

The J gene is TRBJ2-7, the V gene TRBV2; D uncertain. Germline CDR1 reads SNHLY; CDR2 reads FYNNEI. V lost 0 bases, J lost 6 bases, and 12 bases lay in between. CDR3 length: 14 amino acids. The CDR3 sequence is CASSEASASSEQYF. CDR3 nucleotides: TGTGCCAGCAGTGAAGCTTCCGCAAGCTCCGAGCAGTACTTC.